This T cell receptor beta chain was sequenced during a study of T cell repertoires in aging, cancer and after chemotherapy. Study-level background: Donor ages fell into six groups from 30 or younger up to 70 or older.

This clonotype is medium-sized in the sample. The antigen is undetermined. Multiplex touch-down PCR with TRB-A/B primers amplified rearranged V-D-J TRB sequences. TCRdb re-called the multiplex PCR reads through MiXCR, storing one row per CDR3 protein. The repertoire holds approximately 4,900 distinct CDR3 sequences, with roughly 27% as singletons. Study observations and caveats: These repertoire data do not allow conclusions about immunological memory after chemotherapy. Loss of evenness, beyond lost richness, contributed to age-related TCR diversity decline in cancer patients.

TCR beta rearrangements were amplified from peripheral blood genomic DNA. The sample consisted of blood. This receptor was taken from a human donor in good health.

The CDR3 is CASRRTGAEAFF. The CDR3 DNA sequence: TGTGCCAGCAGGCGGACAGGGGCTGAAGCTTTCTTT. The chain has TRBV6-5 and TRBJ1-1; 9 bases align to TRBD1. Per germline, CDR1 MNHEY and CDR2 SVGAGI. The CDR3 is made up of 12 amino acids. J lost 6 bases, V lost 6 bases, and 2 bases had no gene match.